This paragraph reports one T cell receptor beta chain. What it binds is unknown. The same CDR3 arises from other DNA sequences in this sample as well. The assay was immunoSEQ multiplex PCR, and TCRdb's table has in-frame clones only and misses some. The sample has roughly 98,000 clones; roughly 90% are singletons. Second doses that came at about 4 or about 12 weeks were put together. This sample was included in a study of T cell responses to AZD1222 COVID-19 vaccine. Findings of the study overall: Targets within unmutated variant regions were reportedly found for nearly half of spike-specific TCRs. Of the AZD1222 recipients, only 5 or 6 were seropositive at baseline. Elevations in Spike-specific TCR breadth and depth followed administration of two AZD1222 doses.

Trimming took off 2 bases at V and 0 bases at J, with 5 bases between the two ends. The CDR3 extends over 13 amino acids. Germline CDR1 reads GTSNPN; CDR2 reads SVGIG (reference sequence). The receptor was isolated from an adult who received the AZD1222 COVID-19 vaccine. The source was peripheral blood, collected 28 days after the second AZD1222 dose. V gene TRBV30 combines with J gene TRBJ1-5; D remains unclear. Here the CDR3 reads CAWSRNSNQPQHF. In DNA form, the CDR3 reads TGTGCCTGGAGTCGGAATAGCAATCAGCCCCAGCATTTT.